This TCR beta chain is drawn from a study of T cell responses to AZD1222 COVID-19 vaccine. This clone has more than one count but fewer than ten. Profiling relied on immunoSEQ multiplex PCR, and the TCRdb table lists in-frame clones only, not all of them. The data contain roughly 46,000 clones, about nine tenths of them singletons. This receptor was taken from an adult who received the AZD1222 COVID-19 vaccine. This specimen was peripheral blood, taken 28 days after the second AZD1222 dose.

The CDR3 DNA is TGTGCCAGCAGTACCCCGGGACTAGCGGGGGGTGAGCAGTTCTTC. This sequence encodes CASSTPGLAGGEQFF. The chain is built from TRBV2 and TRBJ2-1; 15 bases match TRBD2. The CDR3 sequence is 15 residues long. Germline CDR1 and CDR2: SNHLY and FYNNEI. V was clipped by 5 bases and J by 9 bases; unmatched bases: 5.